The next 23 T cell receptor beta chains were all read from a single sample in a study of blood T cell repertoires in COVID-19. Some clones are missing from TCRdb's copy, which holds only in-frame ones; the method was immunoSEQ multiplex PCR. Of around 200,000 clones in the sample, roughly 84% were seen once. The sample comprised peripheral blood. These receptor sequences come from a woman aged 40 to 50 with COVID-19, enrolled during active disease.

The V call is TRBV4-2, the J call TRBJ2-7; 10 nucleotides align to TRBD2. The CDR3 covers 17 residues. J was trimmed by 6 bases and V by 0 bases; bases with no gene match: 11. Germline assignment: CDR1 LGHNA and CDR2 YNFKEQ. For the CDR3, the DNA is TGTGCCAGCAGCCAAGAACCTTCTAGCGGGGGCCCCCTCGAGCAGTACTTC. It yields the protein CASSQEPSSGGPLEQYF.

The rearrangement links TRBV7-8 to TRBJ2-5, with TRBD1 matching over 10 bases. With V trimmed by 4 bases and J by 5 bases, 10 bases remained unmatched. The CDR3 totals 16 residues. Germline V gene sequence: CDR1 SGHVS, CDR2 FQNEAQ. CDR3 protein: CASSSGQGLSSETQYF. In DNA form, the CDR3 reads TGTGCCAGCAGCTCGGGACAGGGGTTATCCTCGGAGACCCAGTACTTC.

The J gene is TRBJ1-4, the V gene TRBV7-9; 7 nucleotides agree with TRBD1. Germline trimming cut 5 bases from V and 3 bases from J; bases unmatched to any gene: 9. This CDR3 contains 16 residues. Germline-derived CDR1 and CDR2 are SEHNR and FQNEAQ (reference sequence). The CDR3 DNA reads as TGTGCCAGCAGCCCCGTTCAGGGGGTGGCTAATGAAAAACTGTTTTTT. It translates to CASSPVQGVANEKLFF.

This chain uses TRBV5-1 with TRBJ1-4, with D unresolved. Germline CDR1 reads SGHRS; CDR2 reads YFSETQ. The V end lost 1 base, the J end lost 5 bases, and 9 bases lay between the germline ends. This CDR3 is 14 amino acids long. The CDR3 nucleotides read TGCGCCAGCAGCTTGTTTACGGGGAATGAAAAACTGTTTTTT. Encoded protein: CASSLFTGNEKLFF.

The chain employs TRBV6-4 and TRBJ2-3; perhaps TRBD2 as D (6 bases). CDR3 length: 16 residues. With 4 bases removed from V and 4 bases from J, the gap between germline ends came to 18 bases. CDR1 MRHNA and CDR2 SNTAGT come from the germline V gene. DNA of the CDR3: TGTGCCAGCAGTGCCACGGGGGTTGGGGCCGCAGATACGCAGTATTTT. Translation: CASSATGVGAADTQYF.

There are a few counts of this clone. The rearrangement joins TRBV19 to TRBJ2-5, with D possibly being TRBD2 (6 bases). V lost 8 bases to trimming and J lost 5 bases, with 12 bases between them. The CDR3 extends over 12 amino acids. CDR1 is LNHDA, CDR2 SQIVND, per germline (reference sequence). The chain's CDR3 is CASWRARETQYF. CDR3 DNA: TGTGCCAGTTGGAGGGCCCGGGAGACCCAGTACTTC.

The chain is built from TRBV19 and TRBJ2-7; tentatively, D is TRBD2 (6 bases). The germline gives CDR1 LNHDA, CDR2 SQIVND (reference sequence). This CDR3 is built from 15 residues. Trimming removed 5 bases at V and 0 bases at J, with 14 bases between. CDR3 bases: TGTGCCAGTAGTCCTTTGGGACTGAGCTCCTACGAGCAGTACTTC. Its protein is CASSPLGLSSYEQYF.

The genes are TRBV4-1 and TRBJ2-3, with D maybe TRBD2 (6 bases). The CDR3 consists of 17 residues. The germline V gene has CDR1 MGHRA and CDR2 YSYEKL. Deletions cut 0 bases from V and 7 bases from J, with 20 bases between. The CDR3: CASSQDPRDSQSYTQYF. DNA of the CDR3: TGCGCCAGCAGCCAAGATCCCCGGGACTCACAGTCCTATACGCAGTATTTT.

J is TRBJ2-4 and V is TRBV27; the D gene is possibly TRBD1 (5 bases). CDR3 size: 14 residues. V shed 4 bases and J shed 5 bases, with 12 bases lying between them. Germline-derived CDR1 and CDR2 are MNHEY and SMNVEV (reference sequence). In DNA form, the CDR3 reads TGTGCCAGCAGTTCCTGGTTAGGGGAAAACATTCAGTACTTC. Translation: CASSSWLGENIQYF.

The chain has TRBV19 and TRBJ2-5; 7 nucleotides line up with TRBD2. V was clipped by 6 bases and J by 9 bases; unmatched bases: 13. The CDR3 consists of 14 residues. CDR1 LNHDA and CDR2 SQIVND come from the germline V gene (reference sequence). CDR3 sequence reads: CASSIGREESAQYF. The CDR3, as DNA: TGTGCCAGTAGCATTGGGAGGGAAGAGTCGGCCCAGTACTTC.

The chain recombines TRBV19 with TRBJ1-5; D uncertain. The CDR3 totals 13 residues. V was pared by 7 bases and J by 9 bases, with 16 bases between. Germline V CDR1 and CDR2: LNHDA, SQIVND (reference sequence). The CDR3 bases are TGTGCCAGTACCACTATTAACTCTCGGCCCCAGCATTTT. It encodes CASTTINSRPQHF.

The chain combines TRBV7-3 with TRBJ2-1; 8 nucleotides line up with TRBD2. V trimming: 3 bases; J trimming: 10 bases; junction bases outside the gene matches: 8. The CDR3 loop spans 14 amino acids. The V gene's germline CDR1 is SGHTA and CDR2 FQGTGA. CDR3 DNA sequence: TGTGCCAGCAGCTTGTATCGGGAGGGCCCGGAGCAGTTCTTC. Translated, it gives CASSLYREGPEQFF.

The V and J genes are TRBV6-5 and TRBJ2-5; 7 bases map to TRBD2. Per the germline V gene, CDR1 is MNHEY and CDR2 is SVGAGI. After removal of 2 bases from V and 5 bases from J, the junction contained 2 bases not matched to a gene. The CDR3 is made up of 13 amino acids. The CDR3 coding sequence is TGTGCCAGCAGTTACCACGGGGGGGAGACCCAGTACTTC. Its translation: CASSYHGGETQYF.

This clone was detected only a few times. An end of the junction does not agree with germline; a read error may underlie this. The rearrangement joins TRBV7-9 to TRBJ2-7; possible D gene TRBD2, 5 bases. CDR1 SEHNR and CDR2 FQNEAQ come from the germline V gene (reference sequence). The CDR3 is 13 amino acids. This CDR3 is CARSRALPPEHYF. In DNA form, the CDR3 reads TGTGCCAGATCGAGGGCCCTCCCTCCCGAGCATTACTTC.

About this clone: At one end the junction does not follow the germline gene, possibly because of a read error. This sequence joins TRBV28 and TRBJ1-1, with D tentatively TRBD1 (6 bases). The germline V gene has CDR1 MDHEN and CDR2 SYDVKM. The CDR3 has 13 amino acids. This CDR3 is CASRVGANTEAFF. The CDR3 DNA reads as TGTGCGAGCAGGGTGGGGGCGAACACTGAAGCTTTCTTT. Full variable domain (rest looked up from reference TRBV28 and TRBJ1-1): DVKVTQSSRYLVKRTGEKVFLECVQDMDHENMFWYRQDPGLGLRLIYFSYDVKMKEKGDIPEGYSVSREKKERFSLILESASTNQTSMYLCASRVGANTEAFFGQGTRLTVV.

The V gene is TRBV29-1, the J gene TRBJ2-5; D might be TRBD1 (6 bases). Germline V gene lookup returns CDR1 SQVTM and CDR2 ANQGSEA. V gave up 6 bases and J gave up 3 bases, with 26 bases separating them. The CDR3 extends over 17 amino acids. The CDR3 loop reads CSVDGFTGMVTEETQYF. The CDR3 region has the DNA TGCAGCGTCGACGGATTTACAGGGATGGTGACTGAAGAGACCCAGTACTTC.

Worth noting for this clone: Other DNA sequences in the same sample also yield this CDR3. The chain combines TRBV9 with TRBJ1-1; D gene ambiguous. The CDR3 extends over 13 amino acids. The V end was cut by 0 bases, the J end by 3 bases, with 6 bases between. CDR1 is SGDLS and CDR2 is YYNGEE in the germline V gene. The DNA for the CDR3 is TGTGCCAGCAGCGTAGAGAGAGACACTGAAGCTTTCTTT. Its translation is CASSVERDTEAFF.

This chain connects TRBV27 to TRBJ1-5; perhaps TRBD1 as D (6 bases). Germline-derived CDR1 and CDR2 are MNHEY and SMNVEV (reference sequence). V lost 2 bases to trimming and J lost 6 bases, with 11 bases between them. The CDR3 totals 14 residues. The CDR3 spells CASSLGGGGQPQHF. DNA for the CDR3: TGTGCCAGCAGTTTAGGGGGAGGGGGTCAGCCCCAGCATTTT.

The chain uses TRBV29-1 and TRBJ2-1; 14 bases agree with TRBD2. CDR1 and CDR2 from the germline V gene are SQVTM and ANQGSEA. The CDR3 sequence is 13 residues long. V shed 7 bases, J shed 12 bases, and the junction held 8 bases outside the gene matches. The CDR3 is CSGTGLAGEGQFF. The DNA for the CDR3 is TGCAGCGGAACGGGACTAGCGGGAGAAGGGCAGTTCTTC.

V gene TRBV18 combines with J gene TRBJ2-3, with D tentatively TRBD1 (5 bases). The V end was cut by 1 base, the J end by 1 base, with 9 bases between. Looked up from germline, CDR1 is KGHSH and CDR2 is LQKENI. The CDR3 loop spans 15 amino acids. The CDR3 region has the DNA TGTGCCAGCTCACCACAGGGGTGGGGCACAGATACGCAGTATTTT. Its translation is CASSPQGWGTDTQYF.

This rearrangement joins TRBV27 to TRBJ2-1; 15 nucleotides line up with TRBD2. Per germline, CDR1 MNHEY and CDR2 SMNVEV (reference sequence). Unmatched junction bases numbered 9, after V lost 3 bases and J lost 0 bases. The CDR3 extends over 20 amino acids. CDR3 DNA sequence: TGTGCCAGCAGTTTTAAGGGACTAGCGGGAGGTGGGGCCTCCTACAATGAGCAGTTCTTC. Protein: CASSFKGLAGGGASYNEQFF.

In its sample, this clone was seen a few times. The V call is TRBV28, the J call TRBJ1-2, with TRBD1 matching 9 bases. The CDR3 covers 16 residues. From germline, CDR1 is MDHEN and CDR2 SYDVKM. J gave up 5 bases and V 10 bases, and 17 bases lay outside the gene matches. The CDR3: CATQLTPGQGIYGYTF. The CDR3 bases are TGTGCCACACAATTAACGCCGGGACAGGGCATTTATGGCTACACCTTC.

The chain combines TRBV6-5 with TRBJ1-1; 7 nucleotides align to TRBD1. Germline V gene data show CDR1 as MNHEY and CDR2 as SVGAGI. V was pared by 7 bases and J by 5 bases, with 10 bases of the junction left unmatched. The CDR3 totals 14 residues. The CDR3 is CASIITGAGTEAFF. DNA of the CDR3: TGTGCCAGCATTATAACAGGGGCGGGTACTGAAGCTTTCTTT.